The next 6 T cell receptor beta chains were all read from a single sample in a study of shared clonotypes between healthy human individuals. Some clones are missing from TCRdb's copy, which holds only in-frame ones; the method was immunoSEQ multiplex PCR. The repertoire has 2 million to 2.5 million clones, roughly 96% of them found once; the top ten carry about 0.13%. Input material: naive CD4+ T cells sorted from blood. Subset denoted: CD45RA+ positively selected. These receptors originate from a man aged 18-30 years in good health.

The chain is built from TRBV28 and TRBJ1-2, with 7 bases fitting TRBD1. The germline V gene encodes CDR1 MDHEN and CDR2 SYDVKM. The ends lost 5 bases at V and 4 bases at J; junction bases unmatched: 10. This CDR3 is 15 amino acids long. The CDR3 loop reads CASSRGPERIYGYTF. CDR3 coding DNA: TGTGCCAGCAGTAGGGGGCCAGAGAGAATCTATGGCTACACCTTC.

The chain couples TRBV30 to TRBJ1-6, with TRBD1 identical over 8 bases. Germline V CDR1 and CDR2: GTSNPN, SVGIG (reference sequence). The CDR3 extends over 13 amino acids. The V segment lost 5 bases and the J segment 7 bases; nucleotides outside the gene matches: 4. The CDR3 DNA follows: TGTGCCTGGGAGGGACAGGAAAATTCACCCCTCCACTTT. Amino acids: CAWEGQENSPLHF.

J is TRBJ2-7 and V is TRBV7-9; D may match TRBD1 or TRBD2 (5 bases each). Germline V gene sequence: CDR1 SEHNR, CDR2 FQNEAQ (reference sequence). There are 15 residues in the CDR3. The V and J ends lost 5 bases and 5 bases respectively, with 19 bases between them. The CDR3 DNA follows: TGTGCCAGCAGCAGCTTAGGGGCGGGTCCCCACGAGCAGTACTTC. This translates into CASSSLGAGPHEQYF.

This chain links TRBV5-1 with TRBJ2-7; TRBD1 aligns across 7 bases. CDR1 SGHRS and CDR2 YFSETQ come from the germline V gene. V shed 6 bases and J 6 bases; nucleotides not matched to a gene: 9. CDR3 length: 13 amino acids. CDR3 coding DNA: TGCGCCAGCAACCCCGACAGGGTCGGCGAGCAGTACTTC. It is translated as CASNPDRVGEQYF.

This clone is a singleton in its sample. The chain carries TRBV10-1 and TRBJ2-3; 8 bases map to TRBD1. There are 14 residues in the CDR3. Germline CDR1 WNHNN, CDR2 SYGVQD (reference sequence). The V gene end was trimmed by 10 bases and the J gene end by 2 bases; junction bases not matched to a gene: 8. The CDR3 nucleotides are TGCGCCACTACGGACAGGGATGTCACAGATACGCAGTATTTT. Translation: CATTDRDVTDTQYF.

The rearrangement joins TRBV2 to TRBJ2-7; possibly TRBD2 for D (6 bases). CDR3 length equals 15 residues. Germline lookup yields CDR1 SNHLY and CDR2 FYNNEI. V was shortened by 6 bases and J by 3 bases, with 18 bases between the two germline ends. The CDR3 DNA reads TGTGCCAGCAGGGAACGGGACTCCCGGTTCTACGAGCAGTACTTC. Translating it yields CASRERDSRFYEQYF. The full variable domain, its missing parts supplied by reference TRBV2 and TRBJ2-7, is EPEVTQTPSHQVTQMGQEVILRCVPISNHLYFYWYRQILGQKVEFLVSFYNNEISEKSEIFDDQFSVERPDGSNFTLKIRSTKLEDSAMYFCASRERDSRFYEQYFGPGTRLTVT.